Listed below are T cell receptor beta chains from one sample, sequenced in a study of T cells in Graves' hyperthyroidism and ophthalmopathy. TCRdb independently ran MiXCR on the multiplex PCR reads; one entry per CDR3 protein. Here the sample spans a few hundred thousand distinct CDR3 sequences, around 16% being singletons. The sequenced sample consisted of blood. The receptors stem from a woman in her thirties or forties with Graves' ophthalmopathy. Both conserved end residues are part of each CDR3. D genes are given only for firm matches. A row's size may be missing; if present it is once, few, many or a size class.

d_gene	abundance	j_gene	v_gene	CDR3nt	CDR3aa
.	many	TRBJ2-5	TRBV11-2	TGTGCCAGCAGCCCGTCAACTCGACAGGTTACTAAGACCCAGTACTTC	CASSPSTRQVTKTQYF
.	many	TRBJ1-1	TRBV28	TGTGCCGCGGAGAGAGGGAGGTACACTGAAGCTTTCTTT	CAAERGRYTEAFF
.	many	TRBJ2-1	TRBV27	TGTGCCAGCAGTTCGGTTAACAGCGATGAGCAGTTCTTC	CASSSVNSDEQFF
.	.	TRBJ1-4	TRBV20-1	TGCAGTGCTAGCGAGGCTCCTATCACTAATGAAAAACTGTTTTTT	CSASEAPITNEKLFF
TRBD1	.	TRBJ2-7	TRBV11-1	TGTGCCAGCAGCCCCGACAGGGAAGAGCAGTACTTC	CASSPDREEQYF
.	many	TRBJ2-7	TRBV3-1	TGTGCCAGCAGCCAATCAATAACGGGGGAGCAGTACTTC	CASSQSITGEQYF
.	many	TRBJ1-6	TRBV2	TGTGCCAGCAGTACTTTGGAGGATTCACCCCTCCACTTT	CASSTLEDSPLHF
.	few	TRBJ2-1	TRBV18	TGTGCCAGCTCTCCCCGACTGTATCGGGATGAGCAGTTCTTC	CASSPRLYRDEQFF
.	once	TRBJ1-3	TRBV19	TGTGCCAGCCACCGGGGACGCCAATCCAATTTGGGCAACACCATATATTTT	CASHRGRQSNLGNTIYF
.	.	TRBJ1-1	TRBV12-3/TRBV12-4	TGTGCCAGCAGTTTACCGGGTTCGGATGAAGCTTTCTTT	CASSLPGSDEAFF
TRBD2	many	TRBJ2-3	TRBV11-2	TGTGCCAGCAGCTTAGCGCGTCTAGCGGGAGCAGATACGCAGTATTTT	CASSLARLAGADTQYF
.	many	TRBJ1-5	TRBV2	TGTGCCAGCAGCAGACAGGCGGATAGCAATCAGCCCCAGCATTTT	CASSRQADSNQPQHF
.	many	TRBJ2-3	TRBV5-1	TGCGCCAGCAGCGAAGGGGTGGTTAGGACAGATACGCAGTATTTT	CASSEGVVRTDTQYF
TRBD2	.	TRBJ2-3	TRBV5-5	TGTGCCAGCAGACGGACTAGCAGCACAGATACGCAGTATTTT	CASRRTSSTDTQYF
TRBD1	few	TRBJ1-1	TRBV28	TGTGCCAGCAGCCCACGGACAGGGGAGTACACTGAAGCTTTCTTT	CASSPRTGEYTEAFF
TRBD1	.	TRBJ1-2	TRBV20-1	TGCAGTGCTAATACAGGGGGCGTCGGCTACACCTTC	CSANTGGVGYTF
TRBD1	many	TRBJ2-2	TRBV30	TGTGCCTGGAGGGGACAGGGGGCCGGGGAGCTGTTTTTT	CAWRGQGAGELFF
TRBD1	many	TRBJ2-7	TRBV12-3/TRBV12-4	TGTGCCAGCAGTTTAGCAGGGGGCTACTACGAGCAGTACTTC	CASSLAGGYYEQYF
.	.	TRBJ2-2	TRBV12-3/TRBV12-4	TGTGCCTCCCTGTTGGTAGGGCCCGGGGAGCTGTTTTTT	CASLLVGPGELFF
.	.	TRBJ1-1	TRBV4-1	TGCGCCAGCAGCCAAGGACCCACGAGGAGCACTGAAGCTTTCTTT	CASSQGPTRSTEAFF
.	.	TRBJ1-2	TRBV7-2	TGTGCCAGCAGCTCCGGGACGCCGGGACCCTATGGCTACACCTTC	CASSSGTPGPYGYTF
TRBD1	.	TRBJ1-3	TRBV28	TGTGCCAGCAGCCCAGGGACAGGGCATGGAAACACCATATATTTT	CASSPGTGHGNTIYF
.	.	TRBJ2-3	TRBV7-9	TGTGCCAGCAGCTCCAAGGGGCCAGATACGCAGTATTTT	CASSSKGPDTQYF
.	many	TRBJ1-4	TRBV30	TGTGCCTGGAGGGAGCCGGCAACTAATGAAAAACTGTTTTTT	CAWREPATNEKLFF
.	.	TRBJ2-1	TRBV12-3/TRBV12-4	TGTGCCAGCAGTACCTTGACCGGGCTCTACAATGAGCAGTTCTTC	CASSTLTGLYNEQFF
TRBD2	.	TRBJ2-4	TRBV6-2/TRBV6-3	TGTGCCAGCACCAACAGGCTAGCGGGGGGTTCTAGTAAAAACATTCAGTACTTC	CASTNRLAGGSSKNIQYF
.	.	TRBJ2-3	TRBV29-1	TGCAGCGTTGCTGCGCAGCACCGGGTGGATACGCAGTATTTT	CSVAAQHRVDTQYF
TRBD1	many	TRBJ1-1	TRBV5-5	TGTGCCAGCAGCCCTGGACAGGGATTGCGTAGTGAAGCTTTCTTT	CASSPGQGLRSEAFF
.	.	TRBJ2-3	TRBV12-3/TRBV12-4	TGTGCCAGCTACGGGACAACAAGCCCAGATACGCAGTATTTT	CASYGTTSPDTQYF
.	.	TRBJ1-1	TRBV27	TGTGCCAGTAACGGACAGAACACTGAAGCTTTCTTT	CASNGQNTEAFF
.	.	TRBJ2-2	TRBV6-2/TRBV6-3	TGTGCCAGCAGCGGGGCAGTCGGGGAGCTGTTTTTT	CASSGAVGELFF
TRBD2	.	TRBJ2-1	TRBV9	TGTGCCAGCAGCGTAGCAGCGGGAGAGGATGAGCAGTTCTTC	CASSVAAGEDEQFF
TRBD2	many	TRBJ2-3	TRBV11-2	TGTGCCAGCAGAACGGGGCGCGGGAGGATCGCAGATACGCAGTATTTT	CASRTGRGRIADTQYF
.	.	TRBJ2-2	TRBV12-3/TRBV12-4	TGTGCCACCACGACTCCGGTCGGGGAGCTGTTTTTT	CATTTPVGELFF
TRBD2	few	TRBJ2-1	TRBV20-1	TGCAGTGCTAGAGATTTTAGCGGGGGGTACTCCTACAATGAGCAGTTCTTC	CSARDFSGGYSYNEQFF
.	many	TRBJ2-3	TRBV7-8	TGTGCCAGCAGCTTAGCCCTCGGGGGTACAGATACGCAGTATTTT	CASSLALGGTDTQYF
.	.	TRBJ2-3	TRBV5-6	TGTGCCAGCAGCCCAGGGTCCGCCGTCCGCACAGATACGCAGTATTTT	CASSPGSAVRTDTQYF